Each of the 3 T cell receptor beta chains below was sequenced from the same sample in a study of shared clonotypes between healthy human individuals. The data were produced by immunoSEQ multiplex PCR, yet TCRdb's version contains in-frame clones alone and is incomplete. The sample shows about 2.1 million clones, 93% of them seen only once. Selected positively for CCR7 and CD45RO-negative, naive CD8 cells excluded terminally differentiated effector memory CD45RA+ cells. The sample was naive CD8+ T cells from PBMCs. The receptors originated from a man in his late teens or twenties in good health. Some clones in this sample may be carry-over from other donors' samples.

CDR3 protein: CASSFAWYWGYTF. For the CDR3, the DNA is TGTGCCAGCAGTTTTGCTTGGTATTGGGGCTACACCTTC. V and J are TRBV28 and TRBJ1-2; D gene ambiguous. Deletions cut 3 bases from V and 8 bases from J, with 13 bases between. The CDR3 is 13 residues long. Germline CDR1 MDHEN, CDR2 SYDVKM.

The V gene is TRBV5-1, the J gene TRBJ2-7; 10 positions agree with TRBD1. V dropped 3 bases and J dropped 5; count of bases not matched to a gene: 5. CDR1 SGHRS and CDR2 YFSETQ come from the germline V gene. The CDR3 runs 14 residues. DNA for the CDR3: TGCGCCAGCAGCTGGAAGACAGGGGGCCACGAGCAGTACTTC. This codes for CASSWKTGGHEQYF.

The V gene is TRBV9, the J gene TRBJ1-2; D perhaps matches TRBD1 (6 bases). V was trimmed by 5 bases and J by 3 bases, leaving 11 bases between them. This CDR3 spans 13 amino acids. Germline-derived CDR1 and CDR2 are SGDLS and YYNGEE. The CDR3 coding sequence is TGTGCCAGCAGATCAGGGGTTGACTATGGCTACACCTTC. It codes for CASRSGVDYGYTF.